Sequencing of this T cell receptor (beta chain) was carried out in a study of CD8 T cells in ankylosing spondylitis. Study conclusions and caveats: It was reported that disease-linked clones were significantly enriched in matched ankylosing spondylitis synovial fluid. What seemed typical of ankylosing spondylitis blood was a TCR beta motif built from 7 or 8 highly homologous variants. Certain motif variants had earlier been reported in reactive arthritis synovial fluid and blood. Disease-linked clones were CD8+ and relatively rare in peripheral blood.

TCRdb used MiXCR to reprocess the 5' RACE reads, holding one entry per CDR3 protein. The sample records about 460,000 distinct CDR3 sequences, about 5% being singletons. Germline V gives CDR1 KGHDR, CDR2 SFDVKD. The CDR3 spans 12 residues. Trimming took 7 bases from V and 5 from J, leaving 10 bases between them. A few counts support this clonotype. Its antigen is not known. The clonotype originates from a male donor with ankylosing spondylitis. The chain joins TRBV24-1 to TRBJ2-5; D remains ambiguous. The specimen sequenced was blood, either unsorted or a sorted T cell fraction (not recorded which). The CDR3 DNA sequence: TGTGCCACCAGGGGTCCCGGGGAGACCCAGTACTTC. Translation: CATRGPGETQYF.